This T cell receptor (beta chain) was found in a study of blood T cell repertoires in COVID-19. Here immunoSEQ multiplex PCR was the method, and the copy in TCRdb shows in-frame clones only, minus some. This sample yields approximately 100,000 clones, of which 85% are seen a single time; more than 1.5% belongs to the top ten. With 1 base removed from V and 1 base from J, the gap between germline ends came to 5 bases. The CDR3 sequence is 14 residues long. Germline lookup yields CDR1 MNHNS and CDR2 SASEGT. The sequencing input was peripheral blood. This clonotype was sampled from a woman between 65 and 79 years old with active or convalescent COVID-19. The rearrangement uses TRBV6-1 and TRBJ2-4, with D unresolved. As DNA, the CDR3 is TGTGCCAGCAGTGAAGGTGGCGCCAAAAACATTCAGTACTTC. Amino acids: CASSEGGAKNIQYF.